A selection of T cell receptor beta chains follows, all from one sample in a study of control samples from healthy donors and cancer patients. Sequencing was performed with immunoSEQ multiplex PCR; in TCRdb, only in-frame clones are kept and a portion is missing. In the table there are 200,000 to 250,000 clones, just under 95% of which are singletons. The specimen sequenced was blood. These receptors came from a man aged 45-65 years in good health. Each CDR3 is given with its conserved first and last residue. A D gene is named only where the DNA matches it firmly. Clone size is stated in some rows and not others, as once, few, many or a class when expanded.

V	J	D	size	DNA	CDR3
TRBV10-1	TRBJ1-5	TRBD1	NA	TGCGCCAGCCCCCCGGACAGGGGGGATAGTCAGCCCCAGCATTTT	CASPPDRGDSQPQHF
TRBV15	TRBJ1-5	NA	once	TGTGCCACCAGCAGAGCTTTTGGGAAGTATCAGCCCCAGCATTTT	CATSRAFGKYQPQHF
TRBV28	TRBJ2-2	TRBD2	NA	TGTGCCAGCGCCACGACGGGGGGCACCGGGGAGCTGTTTTTT	CASATTGGTGELFF
TRBV4-1	TRBJ2-4	NA	NA	TGCGCCAGCAGCCAAGTCGACAGAAACATTCAGTACTTC	CASSQVDRNIQYF
TRBV5-4	TRBJ2-7	NA	NA	TGTGCCAGCAGCGTTTGGGCTAGCTCCTACGAGCAGTACTTC	CASSVWASSYEQYF
TRBV5-4	TRBJ2-1	NA	NA	TGTGCCAGCAGCCCTTCGTCGGCTCCCCACAATGAGCAGTTCTTC	CASSPSSAPHNEQFF
TRBV28	TRBJ2-2	TRBD2	NA	TGTGCCAGCAGTCGAACGGGGGGTCACACCGGGGAGCTGTTTTTT	CASSRTGGHTGELFF
TRBV19	TRBJ1-2	TRBD1	NA	TGTGCCAGTACCCACAGGGGGGGCGGCTACACCTTC	CASTHRGGGYTF
TRBV5-1	TRBJ1-6	TRBD1	NA	TGCGCCAGCAGCATTCCGACAGGGGAAAATTCACCCCTCCACTTT	CASSIPTGENSPLHF
TRBV7-9	TRBJ2-2	TRBD1	NA	TGTGCCAGCAGCCCCCACCGACAGGGGATCACCGGGGAGCTGTTTTTT	CASSPHRQGITGELFF
TRBV28	TRBJ1-5	TRBD1	NA	TGTGCCAGCAGTTTTGGACAGGCTAGCAATCAGCCCCAGCATTTT	CASSFGQASNQPQHF
TRBV19	TRBJ1-2	TRBD1	NA	TGTGCCAGTAGTCCCAATTCAGGGGGCTCTGGCTACACCTTC	CASSPNSGGSGYTF
TRBV6-1	TRBJ2-6	TRBD1	NA	TGTGCCAGCAGTGAGGGACAGGGGCGCGGGGCCAACGTCCTGACTTTC	CASSEGQGRGANVLTF
TRBV7-2	TRBJ1-5	TRBD1	NA	TGTGCCAGCAGCACCTCCGGGACAGGGGGTAGCAATCAGCCCCAGCATTTT	CASSTSGTGGSNQPQHF
TRBV6-5	TRBJ1-5	TRBD1	NA	TGTGCCAGCAGGGGGACAGGGGAGCATCAGCCCCAGCATTTT	CASRGTGEHQPQHF
TRBV28	TRBJ2-1	NA	NA	TGTGCCAGCAGCACCGCTGATTTCTACAATGAGCAGTTCTTC	CASSTADFYNEQFF
TRBV5-4	TRBJ1-1	NA	once	TGTGCCAGCAGCTCCTACGGGGGCCGGACTGAAGCTTTCTTT	CASSSYGGRTEAFF
TRBV5-1	TRBJ2-3	TRBD2	NA	TGCGCCAGCAGCGTAGCGGGGGGCGTCGCAGATACGCAGTATTTT	CASSVAGGVADTQYF
TRBV7-9	TRBJ1-2	NA	once	TGTGCCAGCAGCGTTGACTCGGGCTATGGCTACACCTTC	CASSVDSGYGYTF
TRBV9	TRBJ1-2	TRBD1	NA	TGTGCCAGCAGCGCGCACAGGGGGGACTATGGCTACACCTTC	CASSAHRGDYGYTF
TRBV6-5	TRBJ1-1	NA	NA	TGTGCCAGCAGACCCCATACAGGGCTCACTGAAGCTTTCTTT	CASRPHTGLTEAFF
TRBV6-5	TRBJ1-1	NA	NA	TGTGCCAGCAGTTACGTAGAGTCCACTGAAGCTTTCTTT	CASSYVESTEAFF
TRBV6-4	TRBJ2-6	NA	NA	TGTGCCAGCAGTGCCGGGACTCTTTCCTCTGGGGCCAACGTCCTGACTTTC	CASSAGTLSSGANVLTF
TRBV25-1	TRBJ2-3	NA	NA	TGTGCCAGCAGTGAATTCCCAAGGGGGAGGGTCAGCACAGATACGCAGTATTTT	CASSEFPRGRVSTDTQYF
TRBV5-1	TRBJ1-4	NA	NA	TGCGCCAGCAGCTTGGGTGGGGGCGAATCGGGAAAACTGTTTTTT	CASSLGGGESGKLFF
TRBV6-5	TRBJ1-3	NA	NA	TGTGCCACCGCGTTCGGACGGGCGGGAGGAAGCACCATATATTTT	CATAFGRAGGSTIYF
TRBV20-1	TRBJ1-2	NA	NA	TGCAGTGCTCAGGATTACTATGGCTACACCTTC	CSAQDYYGYTF
TRBV5-5	TRBJ1-6	NA	NA	TGTGCCAGCAGCTTTATCGTCCCCTTAGATTCACCCCTCCACTTT	CASSFIVPLDSPLHF
TRBV5-1	TRBJ1-6	TRBD1	NA	TGCGCCAGCAGCCCCGAGACAGGGATGCAATCCCATCTTTCACCCCTCCACTTT	CASSPETGMQSHLSPLHF
TRBV4-1	TRBJ1-2	NA	NA	TGCGCCAGCAGCCAGGACGGGCTCTATGGCTACACCTTC	CASSQDGLYGYTF
TRBV7-2	TRBJ1-2	NA	NA	TGTGCCAGCAGAACTACAGGGATCTATGGCTACACCTTC	CASRTTGIYGYTF
TRBV11-2	TRBJ2-7	NA	NA	TGTGCCAGCGGCGGGAGCAGGGGGACCTACGAGCAGTACTTC	CASGGSRGTYEQYF
TRBV19	TRBJ1-1	TRBD1	NA	TGTGCCAGTAGTGACAGGGAAGAAGCTTTCTTT	CASSDREEAFF
TRBV24-1	TRBJ2-3	NA	NA	TGTGCCACCAGTGTTAAGGTGGGGGTAAGCACAGATACGCAGTATTTT	CATSVKVGVSTDTQYF
TRBV2	TRBJ1-6	NA	NA	TGTGCCAGCAGTGCAGAGAATTCACCCCTCCACTTT	CASSAENSPLHF
TRBV7-2	TRBJ1-6	NA	NA	TGTGCCAGCAGACTCACAGGGCGTATGAATTCACCCCTCCACTTT	CASRLTGRMNSPLHF
TRBV30	TRBJ2-7	TRBD2	NA	TGTGCCTGGAGTGTAAAAGCGGGGGGTCCCTACGAGCAGTACTTC	CAWSVKAGGPYEQYF
TRBV11-3	TRBJ2-5	NA	NA	TGTGCCAGCAGCTTTAACAGCGGGGAGACCCAGTACTTC	CASSFNSGETQYF
TRBV7-9	TRBJ2-5	NA	NA	TGTGCCAGCAGACCTGACAGCCAAGAGACCCAGTACTTC	CASRPDSQETQYF
TRBV6-5	TRBJ2-3	NA	NA	TGTGCCAGCAGCCCCGTTGTGGCTAGCACAGATACGCAGTATTTT	CASSPVVASTDTQYF
TRBV6-2/TRBV6-3	TRBJ1-3	NA	NA	TGTGCCAGCAGTTTGAACAGACCGTCGGAGTTGACCATATATTTT	CASSLNRPSELTIYF